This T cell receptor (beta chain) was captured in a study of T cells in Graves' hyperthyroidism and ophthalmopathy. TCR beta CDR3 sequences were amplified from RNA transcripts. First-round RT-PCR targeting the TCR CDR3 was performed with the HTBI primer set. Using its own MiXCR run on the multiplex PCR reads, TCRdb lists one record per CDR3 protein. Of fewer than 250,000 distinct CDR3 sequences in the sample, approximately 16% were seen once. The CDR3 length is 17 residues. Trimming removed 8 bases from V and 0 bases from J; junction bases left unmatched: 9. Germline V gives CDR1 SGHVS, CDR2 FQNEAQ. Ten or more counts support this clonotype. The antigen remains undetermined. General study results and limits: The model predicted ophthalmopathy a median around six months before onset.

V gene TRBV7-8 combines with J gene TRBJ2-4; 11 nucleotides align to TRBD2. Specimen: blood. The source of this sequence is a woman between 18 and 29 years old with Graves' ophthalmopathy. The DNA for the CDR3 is TGTGCCAGCCGGGGACTAGCGGAGGGGGGAGCCAAAAACATTCAGTACTTC. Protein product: CASRGLAEGGAKNIQYF. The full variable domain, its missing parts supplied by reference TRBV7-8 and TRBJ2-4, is GAGVSQSPRYKVAKRGQDVALRCDPISGHVSLFWYQQALGQGPEFLTYFQNEAQLDKSGLPSDRFFAERPEGSVSTLKIQRTQQEDSAVYLCASRGLAEGGAKNIQYFGAGTRLSVL.